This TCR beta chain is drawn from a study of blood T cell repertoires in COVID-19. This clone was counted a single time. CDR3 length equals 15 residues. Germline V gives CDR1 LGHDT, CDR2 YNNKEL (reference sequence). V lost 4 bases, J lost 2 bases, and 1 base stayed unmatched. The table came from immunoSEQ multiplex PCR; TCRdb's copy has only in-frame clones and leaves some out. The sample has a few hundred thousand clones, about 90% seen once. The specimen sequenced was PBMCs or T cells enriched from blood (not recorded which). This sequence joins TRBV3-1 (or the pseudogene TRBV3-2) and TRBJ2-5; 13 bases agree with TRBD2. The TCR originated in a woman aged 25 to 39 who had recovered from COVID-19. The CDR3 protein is CASSPGLAGQETQYF. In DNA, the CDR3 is TGTGCCAGCAGCCCGGGACTAGCGGGACAAGAGACCCAGTACTTC.